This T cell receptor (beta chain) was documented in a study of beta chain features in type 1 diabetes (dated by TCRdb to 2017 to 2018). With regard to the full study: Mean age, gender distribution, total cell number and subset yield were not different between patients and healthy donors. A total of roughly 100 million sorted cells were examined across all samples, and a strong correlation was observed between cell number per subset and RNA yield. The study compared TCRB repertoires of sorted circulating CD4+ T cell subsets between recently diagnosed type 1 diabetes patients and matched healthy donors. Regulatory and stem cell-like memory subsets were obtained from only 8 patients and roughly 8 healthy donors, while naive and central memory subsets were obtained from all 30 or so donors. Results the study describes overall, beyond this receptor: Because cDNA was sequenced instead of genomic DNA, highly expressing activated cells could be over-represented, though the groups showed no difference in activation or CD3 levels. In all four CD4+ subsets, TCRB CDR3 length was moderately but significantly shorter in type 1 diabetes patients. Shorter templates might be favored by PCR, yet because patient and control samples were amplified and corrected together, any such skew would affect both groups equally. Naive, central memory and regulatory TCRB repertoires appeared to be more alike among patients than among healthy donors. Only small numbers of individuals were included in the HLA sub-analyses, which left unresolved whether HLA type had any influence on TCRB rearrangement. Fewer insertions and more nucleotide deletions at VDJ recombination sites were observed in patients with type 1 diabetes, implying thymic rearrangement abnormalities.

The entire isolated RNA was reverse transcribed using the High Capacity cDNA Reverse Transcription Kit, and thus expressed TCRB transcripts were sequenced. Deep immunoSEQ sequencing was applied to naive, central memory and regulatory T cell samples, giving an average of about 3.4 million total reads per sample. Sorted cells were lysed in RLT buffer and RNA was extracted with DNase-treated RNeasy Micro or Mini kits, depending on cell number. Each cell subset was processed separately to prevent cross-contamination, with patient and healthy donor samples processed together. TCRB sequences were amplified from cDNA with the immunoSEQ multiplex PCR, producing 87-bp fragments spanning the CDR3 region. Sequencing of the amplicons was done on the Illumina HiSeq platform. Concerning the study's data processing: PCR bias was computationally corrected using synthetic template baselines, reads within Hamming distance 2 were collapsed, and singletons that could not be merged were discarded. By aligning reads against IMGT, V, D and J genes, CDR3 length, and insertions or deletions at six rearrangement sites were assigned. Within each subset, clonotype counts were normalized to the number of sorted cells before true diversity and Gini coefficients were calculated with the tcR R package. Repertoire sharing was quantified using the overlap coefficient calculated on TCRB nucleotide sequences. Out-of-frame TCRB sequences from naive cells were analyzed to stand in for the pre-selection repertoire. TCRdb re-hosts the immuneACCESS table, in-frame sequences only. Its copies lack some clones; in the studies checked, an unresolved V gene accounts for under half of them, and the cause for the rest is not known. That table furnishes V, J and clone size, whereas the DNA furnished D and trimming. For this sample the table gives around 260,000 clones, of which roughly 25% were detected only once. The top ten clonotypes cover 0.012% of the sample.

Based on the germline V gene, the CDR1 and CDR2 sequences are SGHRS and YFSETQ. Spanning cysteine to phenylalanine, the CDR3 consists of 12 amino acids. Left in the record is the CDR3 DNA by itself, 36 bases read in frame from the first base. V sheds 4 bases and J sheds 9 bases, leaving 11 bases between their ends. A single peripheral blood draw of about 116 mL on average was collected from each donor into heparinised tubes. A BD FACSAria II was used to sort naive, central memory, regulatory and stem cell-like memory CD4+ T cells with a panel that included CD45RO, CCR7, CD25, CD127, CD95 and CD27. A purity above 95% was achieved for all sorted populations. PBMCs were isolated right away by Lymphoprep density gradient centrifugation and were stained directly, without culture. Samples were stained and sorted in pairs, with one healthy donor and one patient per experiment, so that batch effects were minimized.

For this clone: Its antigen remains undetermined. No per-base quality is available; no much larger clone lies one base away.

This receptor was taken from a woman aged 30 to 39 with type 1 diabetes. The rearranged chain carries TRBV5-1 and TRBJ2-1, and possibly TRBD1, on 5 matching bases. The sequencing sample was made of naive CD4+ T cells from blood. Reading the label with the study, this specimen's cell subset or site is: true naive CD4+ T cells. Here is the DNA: TGCGCCAGCAGCCAAGGGGCGACTGAGCAGTTCTTC. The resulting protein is CASSQGATEQFF.